The 28 T cell receptor beta chains below were found in one sample sequenced in a study of T cell clonotyping in hematopoietic cell transplantation (dated by TCRdb to the early 2020s). Libraries were built with the immunoSEQ multiplex PCR assay. TCRdb holds this immuneACCESS table with in-frame rearrangements only. Some clones are missing; in checked studies, unresolved V genes explain under half, and the rest has no known cause. For this sample the table gives some 26,000 clones, of which more than 65% were detected only once. Clones ranked in the top ten supply roughly 1.9% of the sample. The time point label here, explained by the study, means: recipient sample about 28 days before transplant, after cytoreduction. Here the sequenced sample was peripheral blood mononuclear cells, taken before stem cell transplant. These receptors originate from a man aged 35 to 55 with acute myeloid leukemia. Some clones in this sample may be carry-over from other donors' samples.

The V gene is TRBV5-1, the J gene TRBJ1-1, with 8 bases identical to TRBD1. Germline CDR1 reads SGHRS; CDR2 reads YFSETQ. The CDR3 has 12 amino acids. The V segment lost 4 bases and the J segment 7 bases; nucleotides outside the gene matches: 3. The CDR3 DNA reads as TGCGCCAGCAGCCCTGGACAGGGTGAAGCTTTCTTT. Protein sequence: CASSPGQGEAFF.

V gene TRBV5-1 combines with J gene TRBJ2-1; 7 bases map to TRBD2. The germline V gene encodes CDR1 SGHRS and CDR2 YFSETQ. The CDR3 covers 12 residues. V trimming: 4 bases; J trimming: 8 bases; junction bases outside the gene matches: 3. CDR3 sequence (DNA): TGCGCCAGCAGCAGGGAGGGCGATGAGCAGTTCTTC. This encodes CASSREGDEQFF.

The chain couples TRBV9 to TRBJ2-5; possibly TRBD2 for D (7 bases). Germline V gene data show CDR1 as SGDLS and CDR2 as YYNGEE. Between the trimmed V and J ends, which lost 6 bases and 5 bases, there was a span of 20 bases. The length of the CDR3 is 15 residues. CDR3 residues: CASTRGGGAWETQYF. The CDR3 bases are TGTGCCAGCACAAGAGGCGGGGGCGCGTGGGAGACCCAGTACTTC.

This chain uses TRBV7-9 with TRBJ2-7; 7 bases are a match to TRBD1. The CDR3 is 12 amino acids. The trim removed 6 bases at V and 7 bases at J, leaving 6 bases unmatched. CDR1 and CDR2 (germline): SEHNR, FQNEAQ (reference sequence). The CDR3 DNA reads TGTGCCAGCAGTTTACAGGGGTGGGAGCAGTACTTC. Translated, it gives CASSLQGWEQYF.

This rearrangement joins TRBV6-5 to TRBJ2-2; D ambiguous. Trimming cost V 6 bases and J 10 bases, with 12 bases left between them. The CDR3 has 12 amino acids. CDR1 is MNHEY, CDR2 SVGAGI, per germline. CDR3 residues: CASSSPLKELFF. The CDR3 nucleotides read TGTGCCAGCAGCTCCCCGCTTAAGGAGCTGTTTTTT.

This chain joins TRBV5-8 and TRBJ2-7, with D perhaps matching TRBD1 or TRBD2 (5 bases each). Germline V gene data show CDR1 as SGHTS and CDR2 as YDEGEE. This CDR3 spans 15 amino acids. Deletions cut 4 bases from V and 2 bases from J, with 16 bases between. CDR3 DNA sequence: TGTGCCAGCAGCCACCGATCGGGACCAACCTACGAGCAGTACTTC. Translation gives CASSHRSGPTYEQYF.

V gene TRBV7-9 combines with J gene TRBJ2-2; D is ambiguous. Germline lookup yields CDR1 SEHNR and CDR2 FQNEAQ (reference sequence). The V and J ends lost 5 bases and 6 bases respectively, with 7 bases between them. CDR3 length equals 12 residues. CDR3 in DNA: TGTGCCAGCAGCCTCAGCGCCGGGGAGCTGTTTTTT. The encoded protein is CASSLSAGELFF.

CDR3 residues: CASSLGGSFRNNEQFF. Written as DNA, the CDR3 is TGTGCCAGCAGCTTAGGGGGGTCCTTTCGGAACAATGAGCAGTTCTTC. The chain links TRBV11-2 to TRBJ2-1, with D tentatively TRBD1 or TRBD2 (5 bases each). CDR3 length: 16 amino acids. Trimming shortened V by 1 base and J by 5 bases, and 15 bases separated the two germline ends. Germline V gives CDR1 SGHAT, CDR2 FQNNGV.

The V call is TRBV4-1, the J call TRBJ2-1; D remains ambiguous. Germline V gene data show CDR1 as MGHRA and CDR2 as YSYEKL. Trimming took off 1 base at V and 6 bases at J, with 16 bases between the two ends. The CDR3 has 16 amino acids. For the CDR3, the DNA is TGCGCCAGCAGCCAAGGCCACCACCTGGTAGGCAATGAGCAGTTCTTC. Translated, it gives CASSQGHHLVGNEQFF.

The count of this clone is one. This CDR3 is CASRGLSGANVLTF. The CDR3 nucleotides read TGTGCCAGCAGAGGACTCTCTGGGGCCAACGTCCTGACTTTC. The chain employs TRBV2 and TRBJ2-6; a weak D match, TRBD2 (5 bases). The CDR3 runs 14 residues. The ends were cut back, 6 bases at V and 0 bases at J, with 6 bases in the middle. The germline CDR1 and CDR2 sequences are SNHLY and FYNNEI.

The chain combines TRBV11-2 with TRBJ1-2; D is ambiguous. The CDR3 consists of 14 residues. Germline V gene data show CDR1 as SGHAT and CDR2 as FQNNGV. V lost 0 bases to trimming and J lost 8 bases, with 13 bases between them. DNA of the CDR3: TGTGCCAGCAGCTTAGAAGAGCCGATTGGGGGCTACACCTTC. It is translated as CASSLEEPIGGYTF.

The gene calls are TRBV7-9 and TRBJ2-7; D possibly corresponds to TRBD1 (6 bases). Germline V gene sequence: CDR1 SEHNR, CDR2 FQNEAQ (reference sequence). V was shortened by 5 bases and J by 2 bases, with 13 bases between the two germline ends. The CDR3 has 14 amino acids. The CDR3 nucleotides are TGTGCCAGCAGCACCTCAGGGGTAGCCTACGAGCAGTACTTC. It codes for CASSTSGVAYEQYF.

The chain couples TRBV11-3 to TRBJ2-5, with TRBD2 matching 9 bases. The J segment lost 5 bases and the V segment lost 1 base, leaving 17 bases of the junction unmatched. This CDR3 has 19 residues. Germline-derived CDR1 and CDR2 are SGHNT and YENEEA. The DNA for the CDR3 is TGTGCCAGCAGCTTAGCGGGTTTTGCGGGAGGGGGTTCTAGGGAGACCCAGTACTTC. Amino acid sequence: CASSLAGFAGGGSRETQYF.

The chain combines TRBV27 with TRBJ2-6; D is undetermined. CDR3 length: 17 residues. Germline V gives CDR1 MNHEY, CDR2 SMNVEV (reference sequence). Trimming took 6 bases from V and 0 from J, leaving 15 bases between them. Here the CDR3 reads CASSAKDRLSGANVLTF. In DNA form, the CDR3 reads TGTGCCAGCAGCGCTAAGGACCGACTCTCTGGGGCCAACGTCCTGACTTTC.

CDR3: CASSLAADAAYEQYF. The CDR3, as DNA: TGTGCCAGCAGCTTAGCAGCGGACGCAGCCTACGAGCAGTACTTC. This sequence joins TRBV7-9 and TRBJ2-7; TRBD2 is a possible D gene (5 bases). The germline V and J ends were trimmed by 0 bases and 2 bases, with 11 bases remaining between them. CDR1 is SEHNR and CDR2 is FQNEAQ in the germline V gene (reference sequence). This CDR3 is built from 15 residues.

The chain is built from TRBV27 and TRBJ1-5, with D perhaps TRBD1 (6 bases). CDR1 is MNHEY, CDR2 SMNVEV, per germline (reference sequence). With 5 bases removed from V and 7 bases from J, the gap between germline ends came to 18 bases. CDR3 size: 15 residues. CDR3 nucleotides: TGTGCCAGCAGTCCCCGGGGGGGCGCGGGGCAGCCCCAGCATTTT. Translating gives CASSPRGGAGQPQHF.

The chain is built from TRBV6-5 and TRBJ1-2; maybe TRBD1 (5 bases). This CDR3 is built from 14 residues. V gave up 6 bases and J gave up 0 bases, with 11 bases separating them. Germline CDR1 reads MNHEY; CDR2 reads SVGAGI. This chain's CDR3 is CASSYRSANYGYTF. The CDR3 nucleotides are TGTGCCAGCAGCTACAGGTCAGCTAACTATGGCTACACCTTC.

This clone has a handful of counts. The V and J genes are TRBV4-1 and TRBJ2-1, with D unclear. Trimming pared 2 bases from V and 5 bases from J, leaving 4 bases between. Germline CDR1 reads MGHRA; CDR2 reads YSYEKL. CDR3 size: 12 residues. The CDR3 region has the DNA TGCGCCAGCAGCCAAACCAACAATGAGCAGTTCTTC. Residues: CASSQTNNEQFF.

This clone turned up a few times. The chain uses TRBV7-2 and TRBJ2-1; 12 nucleotides align to TRBD1. CDR1 and CDR2 (germline): SGHTA, FQGNSA. V shed 5 bases and J 8 bases; nucleotides not matched to a gene: 7. This CDR3 has 15 amino acids. The CDR3 loop is CASSLRDRGRDEQFF. The DNA of the CDR3 is TGTGCCAGCAGCCTACGGGACAGGGGGCGAGATGAGCAGTTCTTC.

This clone has only a few counts. The CDR3 bases are TGTGCCAGCAGCTCCCGACGGGGGCGACCCTACGAGCAGTACTTC. This gives the protein CASSSRRGRPYEQYF. This rearrangement joins TRBV5-4 to TRBJ2-7; D could derive from TRBD1 or TRBD2 (6 bases each). Germline lookup yields CDR1 SGHNT and CDR2 YYREEE (reference sequence). The V gene lost 3 bases and the J gene lost 2 bases, with 15 bases spanning the gap. This CDR3 region has 15 residues.

A few counts support this clone. This clone may be a read error of a much larger clone one base away. The chain is built from TRBV2 and TRBJ1-2, with D possibly TRBD1 on 5 matching bases. From germline, CDR1 is SNHLY and CDR2 FYNNEI. The CDR3 is 14 amino acids. V gave up 4 bases and J gave up 9 bases, with 18 bases separating them. CDR3: CASSVGVDHDSYTF. The CDR3 bases are TGTGCCAGCAGTGTAGGGGTAGACCACGATAGCTACACCTTC.

The chain employs TRBV6-5 and TRBJ2-1, with D tentatively TRBD2 (6 bases). This CDR3 is built from 15 residues. V lost 6 bases to trimming and J lost 2 bases, with 14 bases between them. In germline, CDR1 is MNHEY, CDR2 SVGAGI. Here the CDR3 reads CASSRPGLPYNEQFF. CDR3 in DNA: TGTGCCAGCAGCCGTCCGGGACTCCCCTACAATGAGCAGTTCTTC.

The DNA for the CDR3 is TGTGCCAGCAGTAAAGGGGTGTTAGACTACGAGCAGTACTTC. Amino acid sequence: CASSKGVLDYEQYF. The gene calls are TRBV2 and TRBJ2-7; possibly TRBD1 for D (5 bases). The germline gives CDR1 SNHLY, CDR2 FYNNEI. This CDR3 has 14 amino acids. Between the trimmed V and J ends, which lost 5 bases and 3 bases, there was a span of 14 bases.

The genes are TRBV7-2 and TRBJ1-2; TRBD1 might be the D (5 bases). The CDR3 spans 13 residues. CDR1 is SGHTA, CDR2 FQGNSA, per germline. Between the trimmed V and J ends, which lost 7 bases and 4 bases, there was a span of 13 bases. The CDR3 sequence: CASMGELTYGYTF. CDR3 DNA sequence: TGTGCCAGCATGGGGGAACTAACCTATGGCTACACCTTC.

The V and J genes are TRBV6-1 and TRBJ2-7; D remains unclear. Trimming stripped 3 bases from V and 6 bases from J, with 6 bases between. The CDR3 is 11 residues long. In germline, CDR1 is MNHNS, CDR2 SASEGT. The CDR3 protein is CASSDKVEQYF. In DNA form, the CDR3 reads TGTGCCAGCAGTGACAAGGTCGAGCAGTACTTC.

J is TRBJ2-2 and V is TRBV5-1, with 8 bases identical to TRBD1. Germline values: CDR1 SGHRS, CDR2 YFSETQ. The CDR3 is 17 residues long. Trimming took 6 bases from V and 0 from J; bases not matched to a gene: 10. In DNA, the CDR3 is TGCGCCAGCATCCCACTAGCACAGGGGGCGAACACCGGGGAGCTGTTTTTT. Its translation: CASIPLAQGANTGELFF. Together with reference TRBV5-1 and TRBJ2-2, the CDR3 gives the full variable domain: KAGVTQTPRYLIKTRGQQVTLSCSPISGHRSVSWYQQTPGQGLQFLFEYFSETQRNKGNFPGRFSGRQFSNSRSEMNVSTLELGDSALYLCASIPLAQGANTGELFFGEGSRLTVL.

V usage is TRBV6-6 and J usage is TRBJ1-1, with 8 positions matching TRBD1. With V trimmed by 2 bases and J by 0 bases, 2 bases remained unmatched. CDR1 is MNHNY and CDR2 is SVGAGI in the germline V gene (reference sequence). The CDR3 has 15 residues. In DNA, the CDR3 is TGTGCCAGCAGTTACGACAGGGGAATGAACACTGAAGCTTTCTTT. This encodes CASSYDRGMNTEAFF.

The chain uses TRBV6-6 and TRBJ2-2, with D unclear. This CDR3 is built from 14 residues. The ends were cut back, 6 bases at V and 0 bases at J, with 8 bases in the middle. Germline V gene sequence: CDR1 MNHNY, CDR2 SVGAGI (reference sequence). CDR3 protein: CASRRRSNTGELFF. CDR3 coding DNA: TGTGCCAGCAGAAGACGGTCGAACACCGGGGAGCTGTTTTTT.